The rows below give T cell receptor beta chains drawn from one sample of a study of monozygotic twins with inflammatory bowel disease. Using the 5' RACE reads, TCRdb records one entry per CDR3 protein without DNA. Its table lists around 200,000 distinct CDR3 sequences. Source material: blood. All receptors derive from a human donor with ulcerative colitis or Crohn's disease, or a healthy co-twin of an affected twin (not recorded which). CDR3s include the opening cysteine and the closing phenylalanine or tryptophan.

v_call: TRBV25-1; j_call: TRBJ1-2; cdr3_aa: CASREPGLNYGYTF
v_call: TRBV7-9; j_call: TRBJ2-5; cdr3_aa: CASSLGGTGTQYF
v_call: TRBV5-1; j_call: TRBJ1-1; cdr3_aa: CASTGSGDYTEAFF
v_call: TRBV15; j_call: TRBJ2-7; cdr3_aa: CATSRDWVWQGGPSSSYEQYF
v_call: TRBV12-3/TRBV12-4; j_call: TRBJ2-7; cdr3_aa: CASSLRLAGVQEQYF
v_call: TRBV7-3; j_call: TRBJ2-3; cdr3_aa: CASSPGTFSGGADTQYF
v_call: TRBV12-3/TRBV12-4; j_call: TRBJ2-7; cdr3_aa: CASSLRGDHEQYF
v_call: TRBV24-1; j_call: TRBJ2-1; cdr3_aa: CATSDSGQGADEQFF
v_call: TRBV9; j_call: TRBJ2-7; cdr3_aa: CASSARYEQYF
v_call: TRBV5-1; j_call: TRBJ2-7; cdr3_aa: CASSQNPGGEQYF